The rows below give T cell receptor beta chains drawn from one sample of a study of blood T cell repertoires in COVID-19. Some clones are missing from TCRdb's copy, which holds only in-frame ones; the method was immunoSEQ multiplex PCR. The sample carries a few hundred thousand clones, over 65% recorded once. Material for sequencing was peripheral blood. These receptors originate from a man aged 55 to 70 who had recovered from COVID-19. Each CDR3 is given with its conserved first and last residue. The D gene is left open where the match is weak. Some rows mark clone size as missing; the rest say once, few, many or name a class of expanded clone.

d_call: NA
j_call: TRBJ2-7
v_call: TRBV7-9
clone_size: NA
cdr3_aa: CASSATGQSTFEQYF
cdr3_nt: TGTGCCAGCAGCGCGACTGGACAGAGTACTTTCGAGCAGTACTTC

d_call: TRBD1
j_call: TRBJ2-6
v_call: TRBV28
clone_size: NA
cdr3_aa: CASSLPSSGQGFYGANVLTF
cdr3_nt: TGTGCCAGCAGTTTACCGTCCTCGGGACAGGGATTTTACGGGGCCAACGTCCTGACTTTC

d_call: TRBD1
j_call: TRBJ2-3
v_call: TRBV5-1
clone_size: NA
cdr3_aa: CASSLESVRRQGITDTQYF
cdr3_nt: TGCGCCAGCAGCTTGGAATCGGTACGGAGACAGGGAATCACAGATACGCAGTATTTT

d_call: NA
j_call: TRBJ2-1
v_call: TRBV29-1
clone_size: NA
cdr3_aa: CSVPIPRGTYNEQFF
cdr3_nt: TGCAGCGTTCCCATCCCCAGAGGCACATACAATGAGCAGTTCTTC

d_call: TRBD1
j_call: TRBJ2-2
v_call: TRBV28
clone_size: NA
cdr3_aa: CASSLSTGQGNTGELFF
cdr3_nt: TGTGCCAGCAGTTTGTCAACGGGACAGGGTAACACCGGGGAGCTGTTTTTT

d_call: NA
j_call: TRBJ2-5
v_call: TRBV4-1
clone_size: NA
cdr3_aa: CASSQEGQGPETQYF
cdr3_nt: TGCGCCAGCAGCCAAGAAGGGCAGGGTCCGGAGACCCAGTACTTC

d_call: TRBD1
j_call: TRBJ1-1
v_call: TRBV7-6
clone_size: NA
cdr3_aa: CASSLGQGTEAFF
cdr3_nt: TGTGCCAGCAGCTTAGGACAGGGCACTGAAGCTTTCTTT

d_call: NA
j_call: TRBJ1-2
v_call: TRBV25-1
clone_size: few
cdr3_aa: CASTRAGKGYGYTF
cdr3_nt: TGTGCCAGCACCCGAGCAGGGAAGGGCTATGGCTACACCTTC

d_call: TRBD1
j_call: TRBJ1-4
v_call: TRBV20-1
clone_size: NA
cdr3_aa: CSASPKPGQTATNEKLFF
cdr3_nt: TGCAGTGCTAGTCCTAAACCGGGACAGACCGCAACTAATGAAAAACTGTTTTTT

d_call: TRBD1
j_call: TRBJ2-1
v_call: TRBV2
clone_size: NA
cdr3_aa: CASSGWYSQGPRCSYNEQFF
cdr3_nt: TGTGCCAGCAGTGGTTGGTACTCACAGGGGCCGCGGTGCTCCTACAATGAGCAGTTCTTC

d_call: NA
j_call: TRBJ1-1
v_call: TRBV6-6
clone_size: few
cdr3_aa: CASSYSWADEAFF
cdr3_nt: TGTGCCAGCAGTTACTCGTGGGCCGATGAAGCTTTCTTT

d_call: NA
j_call: TRBJ2-1
v_call: TRBV5-6
clone_size: once
cdr3_aa: CASSLGGTGYNEQFF
cdr3_nt: TGTGCCAGCAGCTTAGGCGGGACGGGCTACAATGAGCAGTTCTTC

d_call: NA
j_call: TRBJ2-3
v_call: TRBV20-1
clone_size: once
cdr3_aa: CSASVGGITDTQYF
cdr3_nt: TGCAGTGCTAGTGTCGGCGGGATTACAGATACGCAGTATTTT

d_call: TRBD1
j_call: TRBJ1-2
v_call: TRBV24-1
clone_size: NA
cdr3_aa: CATSQTGGDGYTF
cdr3_nt: TGTGCCACCAGTCAAACAGGGGGCGACGGCTACACCTTC

d_call: NA
j_call: TRBJ2-1
v_call: TRBV7-2
clone_size: NA
cdr3_aa: CASSFGGARSYNEQFF
cdr3_nt: TGTGCCAGCAGCTTCGGAGGGGCCCGCTCCTACAATGAGCAGTTCTTC

d_call: TRBD2
j_call: TRBJ2-3
v_call: TRBV20-1
clone_size: few
cdr3_aa: CSASSGGFTDTQYF
cdr3_nt: TGCAGTGCTAGTTCCGGGGGGTTCACAGATACGCAGTATTTT

d_call: NA
j_call: TRBJ1-1
v_call: TRBV14
clone_size: NA
cdr3_aa: CASSQDRWARGTEAFF
cdr3_nt: TGTGCCAGCAGCCAAGATCGTTGGGCGAGGGGGACTGAAGCTTTCTTT

d_call: TRBD2
j_call: TRBJ2-7
v_call: TRBV18
clone_size: few
cdr3_aa: CASSPLASGGAYEQYF
cdr3_nt: TGTGCCAGCTCACCACTGGCTAGCGGGGGGGCCTACGAGCAGTACTTC

d_call: TRBD2
j_call: TRBJ2-5
v_call: TRBV28
clone_size: NA
cdr3_aa: CASSLVGGETQYF
cdr3_nt: TGTGCCAGCAGTTTAGTGGGGGGGGAGACCCAGTACTTC

d_call: TRBD2
j_call: TRBJ2-3
v_call: TRBV7-3
clone_size: NA
cdr3_aa: CASSPLGGGSTDTQYF
cdr3_nt: TGTGCCAGCAGTCCCCTCGGGGGGGGTAGCACAGATACGCAGTATTTT